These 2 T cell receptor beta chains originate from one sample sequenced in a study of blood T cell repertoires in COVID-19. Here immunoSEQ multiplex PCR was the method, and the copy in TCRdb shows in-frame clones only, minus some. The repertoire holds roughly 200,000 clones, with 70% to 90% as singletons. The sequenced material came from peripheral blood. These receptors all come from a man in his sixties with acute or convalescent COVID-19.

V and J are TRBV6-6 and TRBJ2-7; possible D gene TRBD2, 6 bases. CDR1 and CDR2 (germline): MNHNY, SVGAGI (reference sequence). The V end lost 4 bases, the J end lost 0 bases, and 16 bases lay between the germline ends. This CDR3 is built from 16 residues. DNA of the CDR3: TGTGCCAGCAGTTCATCAGTAGCGGCTAACTCCTACGAGCAGTACTTC. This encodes CASSSSVAANSYEQYF.

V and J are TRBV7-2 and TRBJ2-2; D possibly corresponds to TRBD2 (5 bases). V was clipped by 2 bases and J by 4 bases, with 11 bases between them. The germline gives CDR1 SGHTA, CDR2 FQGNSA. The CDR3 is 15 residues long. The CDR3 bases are TGTGCCAGCAGCTTAAAGTCACTAGGCACCGGGGAGCTGTTTTTT. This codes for CASSLKSLGTGELFF.